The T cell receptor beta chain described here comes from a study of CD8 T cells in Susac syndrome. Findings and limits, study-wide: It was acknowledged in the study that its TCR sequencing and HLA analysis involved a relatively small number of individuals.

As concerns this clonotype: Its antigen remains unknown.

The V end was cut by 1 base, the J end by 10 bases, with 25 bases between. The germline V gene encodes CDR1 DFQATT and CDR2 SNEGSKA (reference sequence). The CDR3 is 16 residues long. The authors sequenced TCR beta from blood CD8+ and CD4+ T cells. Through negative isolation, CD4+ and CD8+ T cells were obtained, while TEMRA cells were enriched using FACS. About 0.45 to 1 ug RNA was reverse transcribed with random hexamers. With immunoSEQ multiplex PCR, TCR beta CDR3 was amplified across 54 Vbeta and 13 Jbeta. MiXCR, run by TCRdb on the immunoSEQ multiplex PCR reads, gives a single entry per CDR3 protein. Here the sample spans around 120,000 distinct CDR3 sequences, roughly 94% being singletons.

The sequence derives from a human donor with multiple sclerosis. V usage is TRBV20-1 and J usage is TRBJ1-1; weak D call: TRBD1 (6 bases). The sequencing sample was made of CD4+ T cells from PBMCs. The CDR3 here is CSARGGGRGVWDGAFF. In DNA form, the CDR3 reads TGCAGTGCTAGAGGAGGAGGCAGGGGAGTCTGGGATGGAGCTTTCTTT.